The T cell receptor (beta chain) described here comes from a study of blood T cells in healthy people across ages. The V gene's germline CDR1 is MDHEN and CDR2 SYDVKM. The V end lost 6 bases, the J end lost 4 bases, and 13 bases lay between the germline ends. The CDR3 spans 14 residues. A second PCR, run for about 7 to 12 cycles, used a sample-barcoded 5' primer plus a J-beta primer mix. TCRdb reanalysed the 5' RACE reads using MiXCR and keeps one entry per CDR3 protein. The table has more than 700,000 distinct CDR3 sequences, 46% seen once; the top ten hold around 18%. Sequencing was done on a sample of blood. V and J are TRBV28 and TRBJ2-1; D is unclear. This receptor was taken from a man older than 75 in good health. CDR3 amino acids: CASSRLDGYNEQFF. The CDR3 DNA sequence: TGTGCCAGCAGCCGATTGGACGGGTACAATGAGCAGTTCTTC.